Reported below is one T cell receptor (beta chain). The identical CDR3 is also encoded by other nucleotide sequences in the sample. The data originate from a study of blood T cell repertoires in COVID-19. Across the whole study: COVID-19 samples collected from the United States, Italy and Spain covered acute and convalescent phases. The cDNA or gDNA used as material had been derived from T cells, B-cell-depleted T cells, or PBMCs.

Per the original data handling: From reference gene primer amplification, estimates of nucleated cell counts were derived. Libraries were prepared by immunoSEQ multiplex PCR; TCRdb keeps only in-frame clonotypes and omits some of them. V and J calls and clone size follow that table, whereas D and trimming were derived from the DNA. The sample contains almost 400,000 clones, about 90% of which appear only once. Trimming cost V 2 bases and J 2 bases; bases outside gene matches: 3. CDR3 size: 15 residues. Looked up from germline, CDR1 is SGHRS and CDR2 is YFSETQ. Sequenced input: peripheral blood. The sequence was obtained from a woman aged 60 to 75 with COVID-19, enrolled during active disease. This chain joins TRBV5-1 and TRBJ2-2; 7 nucleotides line up with TRBD1. CDR3 sequence reads: CASSFRDSNTGELFF. CDR3 bases: TGCGCCAGCAGCTTCCGGGACAGCAACACCGGGGAGCTGTTTTTT.